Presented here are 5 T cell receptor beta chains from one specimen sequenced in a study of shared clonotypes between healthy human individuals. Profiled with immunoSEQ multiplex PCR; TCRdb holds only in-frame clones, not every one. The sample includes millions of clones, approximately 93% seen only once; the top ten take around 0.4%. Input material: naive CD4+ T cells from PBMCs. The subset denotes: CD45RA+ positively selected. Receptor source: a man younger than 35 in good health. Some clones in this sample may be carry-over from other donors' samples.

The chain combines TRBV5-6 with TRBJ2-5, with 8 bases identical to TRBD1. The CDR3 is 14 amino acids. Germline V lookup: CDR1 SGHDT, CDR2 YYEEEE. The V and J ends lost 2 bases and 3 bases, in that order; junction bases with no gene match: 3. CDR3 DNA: TGTGCCAGCAGCTTCGGACAGGGCGAAGAGACCCAGTACTTC. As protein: CASSFGQGEETQYF.

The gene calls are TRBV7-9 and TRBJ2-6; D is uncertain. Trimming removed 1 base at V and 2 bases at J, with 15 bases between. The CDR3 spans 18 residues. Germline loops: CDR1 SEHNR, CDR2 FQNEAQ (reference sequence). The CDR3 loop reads CASSLELSRWAGANVLTF. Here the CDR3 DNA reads TGTGCCAGCAGCTTAGAGTTATCCAGGTGGGCTGGGGCCAACGTCCTGACTTTC.

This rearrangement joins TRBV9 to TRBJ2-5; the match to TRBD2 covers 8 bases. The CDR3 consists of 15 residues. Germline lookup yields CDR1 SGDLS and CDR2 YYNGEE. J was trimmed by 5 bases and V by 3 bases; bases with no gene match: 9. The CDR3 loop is CASSGVGAGEETQYF. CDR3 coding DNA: TGTGCCAGCAGCGGCGTGGGAGCGGGAGAGGAGACCCAGTACTTC. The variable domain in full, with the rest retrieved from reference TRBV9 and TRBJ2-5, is DSGVTQTPKHLITATGQRVTLRCSPRSGDLSVYWYQQSLDQGLQFLIQYYNGEERAKGNILERFSAQQFPDLHSELNLSSLELGDSALYFCASSGVGAGEETQYFGPGTRLLVL.

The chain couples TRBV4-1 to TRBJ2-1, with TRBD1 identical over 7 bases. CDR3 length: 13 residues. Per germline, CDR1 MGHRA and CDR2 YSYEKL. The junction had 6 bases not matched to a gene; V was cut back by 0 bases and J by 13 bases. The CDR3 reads CASSQDRDRVQFF. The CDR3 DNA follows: TGCGCCAGCAGCCAAGATCGCGACAGGGTCCAGTTCTTC.

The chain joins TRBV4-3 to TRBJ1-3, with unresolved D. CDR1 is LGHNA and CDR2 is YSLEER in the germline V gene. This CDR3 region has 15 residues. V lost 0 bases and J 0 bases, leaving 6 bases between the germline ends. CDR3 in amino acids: CASSQEGYSGNTIYF. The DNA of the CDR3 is TGCGCCAGCAGCCAAGAAGGATACTCTGGAAACACCATATATTTT.